The 18 T cell receptor beta chains below were found in one sample sequenced in a study of cytomegalovirus exposure and HLA in healthy donors. The study ran its PCR with 60 Vbeta and 13 Jbeta primers. Only in-frame clones appear in the TCRdb table, and some are missing; sequencing was by immunoSEQ multiplex PCR. The sample shows more than 150,000 clones, about 80% of them seen only once. Sequences were obtained from PBMCs. The receptor source for this set is a woman aged 18-29 years in good health and CMV-seropositive.

This clone showed up just once. The chain links TRBV5-1 to TRBJ2-5, with a weak D call TRBD1 (6 bases). The end of the DNA is better explained by TRBJ2-7, so the J call may be wrong. Germline V gives CDR1 SGHRS, CDR2 YFSETQ. This CDR3 has 18 amino acids. The CDR3 DNA is TGCGCCAGCAGCTTGGCCGGTTCACAGGGTTCCCCCGTATACGAGCAGTACTTC. This encodes CASSLAGSQGSPVYEQYF.

The chain uses TRBV29-1 and TRBJ2-2; 7 bases are shared with TRBD2. Looked up from germline, CDR1 is SQVTM and CDR2 is ANQGSEA. The CDR3 covers 16 residues. The V and J ends lost 5 bases and 0 bases, in that order; junction bases with no gene match: 9. The CDR3 reads CSVHLGLVANTGELFF. As DNA, the CDR3 is TGCAGCGTTCATCTTGGACTAGTCGCGAACACCGGGGAGCTGTTTTTT.

The genes are TRBV6-1 and TRBJ2-1; D not resolved. CDR1 is MNHNS and CDR2 is SASEGT in the germline V gene. Trimming cost V 7 bases and J 3 bases, with 10 bases left between them. This CDR3 has 13 residues. The chain's CDR3 is CASKVGVYNEQFF. CDR3 DNA sequence: TGTGCCAGCAAGGTGGGCGTCTACAATGAGCAGTTCTTC.

This clone was detected only once. This chain links TRBV19 with TRBJ1-1; D gene ambiguous. The CDR3 covers 15 residues. The V gene lost 5 bases and the J gene lost 3 bases, with 16 bases spanning the gap. The germline V gene encodes CDR1 LNHDA and CDR2 SQIVND (reference sequence). The CDR3 region is CASSRQAYEYTEAFF. The CDR3 DNA sequence: TGTGCCAGTAGTCGGCAGGCGTACGAGTACACTGAAGCTTTCTTT.

The chain is built from TRBV28 and TRBJ1-6; 7 nucleotides align to TRBD1. The V gene end was trimmed by 8 bases and the J gene end by 6 bases; junction bases not matched to a gene: 13. This CDR3 region has 16 residues. Germline V gives CDR1 MDHEN, CDR2 SYDVKM. CDR3 region: CASRTVPGQTNSPLHF. The CDR3 DNA reads as TGTGCCAGCCGGACGGTGCCGGGACAGACTAATTCACCCCTCCACTTT.

The chain joins TRBV15 to TRBJ1-4; no clear D gene. Germline loops: CDR1 LNHNV, CDR2 YYDKDF (reference sequence). V lost 6 bases to trimming and J lost 4 bases, with 12 bases between them. The CDR3 contains 14 residues. In DNA, the CDR3 is TGTGCCACCAGTAATGGCCTCTTTAATGAAAAACTGTTTTTT. Translation: CATSNGLFNEKLFF.

The chain uses TRBV4-1 and TRBJ1-4; 10 bases match TRBD1. The CDR3 length is 16 residues. Germline values: CDR1 MGHRA, CDR2 YSYEKL. Trimming removed 6 bases from V and 8 bases from J; junction bases left unmatched: 12. This CDR3 is CASRDEPTGGREKLFF. The CDR3 DNA is TGCGCCAGCAGAGACGAACCGACAGGGGGCAGGGAAAAACTGTTTTTT.

This clone was seen only a few times. The chain joins TRBV10-1 to TRBJ2-1; TRBD2 is a possible D gene (5 bases). Per the germline V gene, CDR1 is WNHNN and CDR2 is SYGVQD (reference sequence). CDR3 size: 13 residues. The V and J ends lost 1 base and 11 bases respectively, with 12 bases between them. CDR3 bases: TGCGCCAGCAGTGAGTTACCGGGATCCCAGCAGTTCTTC. It translates to CASSELPGSQQFF.

The rearrangement uses TRBV28 and TRBJ1-5, with D possibly TRBD1 on 5 matching bases. The length of the CDR3 is 17 residues. Trimming stripped 3 bases from V and 3 bases from J, with 18 bases between. Germline V lookup: CDR1 MDHEN, CDR2 SYDVKM. The CDR3 coding sequence is TGTGCCAGCAGTTTGGGGCTTTTAGGTGGGGTCAATCAGCCCCAGCATTTT. Encoded protein: CASSLGLLGGVNQPQHF.

This clone appeared a single time. The rearrangement links TRBV10-1 to TRBJ2-7; D is unclear. Germline CDR1 WNHNN, CDR2 SYGVQD (reference sequence). The CDR3 runs to 10 residues. The V end was cut by 8 bases, the J end by 5 bases, with 7 bases between. The CDR3 sequence: CASPIHEQYF. The CDR3 bases are TGCGCCAGCCCTATCCACGAGCAGTACTTC.

In regard to this clone: Within the sample, other DNA sequences also encode this same CDR3. The rearrangement links TRBV27 to TRBJ2-5, with no clear D. The CDR3 contains 14 residues. Per germline, CDR1 MNHEY and CDR2 SMNVEV (reference sequence). The V and J ends lost 2 bases and 3 bases respectively, with 10 bases between them. CDR3 amino acids: CASSLIPGEETQYF. The DNA for the CDR3 is TGTGCCAGCAGTTTAATTCCTGGAGAAGAGACCCAGTACTTC.

The CDR3 loop reads CASSYGPGLAGASTDTQYF. The CDR3 DNA is TGTGCCAGCAGTTACGGACCGGGACTAGCGGGGGCTAGCACAGATACGCAGTATTTT. The chain recombines TRBV28 with TRBJ2-3; the match to TRBD2 covers 14 bases. The J segment lost 0 bases and the V segment lost 4 bases, leaving 9 bases of the junction unmatched. Germline CDR1 is MDHEN and CDR2 is SYDVKM. The CDR3 extends over 19 amino acids. The complete variable domain, with remaining parts taken from reference TRBV28 and TRBJ2-3, reads DVKVTQSSRYLVKRTGEKVFLECVQDMDHENMFWYRQDPGLGLRLIYFSYDVKMKEKGDIPEGYSVSREKKERFSLILESASTNQTSMYLCASSYGPGLAGASTDTQYFGPGTRLTVL.

The genes are TRBV5-1 and TRBJ1-1, with 9 bases matching TRBD1. Trimming cost V 4 bases and J 0 bases; bases outside gene matches: 13. Germline-derived CDR1 and CDR2 are SGHRS and YFSETQ. The CDR3 is 18 residues long. CDR3 in DNA: TGCGCCAGCAGCCCCTCCCGGGACAGGGAAAATATGAACACTGAAGCTTTCTTT. It translates to CASSPSRDRENMNTEAFF.

The chain uses TRBV4-1 and TRBJ1-1; D is uncertain. The CDR3 covers 13 residues. V was pared by 3 bases and J by 5 bases, with 10 bases between. Germline CDR1 MGHRA, CDR2 YSYEKL. The CDR3 region is CASSHFRGTEAFF. Here the CDR3 DNA reads TGCGCCAGCAGCCATTTTCGGGGAACTGAAGCTTTCTTT.

CDR3 in amino acids: CASRREVSEAFF. Written as DNA, the CDR3 is TGCGCCAGCAGACGGGAAGTCTCTGAAGCTTTCTTT. The chain recombines TRBV5-1 with TRBJ1-1; no reliable D call. CDR3 size: 12 residues. Trimming left V 5 bases short and J 6 bases short, with 11 bases between. Germline lookup yields CDR1 SGHRS and CDR2 YFSETQ.

The chain is built from TRBV7-9 and TRBJ1-2, with D perhaps TRBD1 (6 bases). Germline lookup yields CDR1 SEHNR and CDR2 FQNEAQ (reference sequence). V shed 8 bases and J shed 8 bases, with 18 bases lying between them. This CDR3 contains 13 residues. The CDR3 DNA reads TGTGCCAGCCACGTCCGGGCAGGGGTCGGCTACACCTTC. Encoded protein: CASHVRAGVGYTF.

This chain uses TRBV11-1 with TRBJ2-1, with 11 bases matching TRBD1. V lost 5 bases to trimming and J lost 6 bases; unmatched junction nucleotides: 3. Germline V CDR1 and CDR2: SGHAT, FQDESV (reference sequence). This CDR3 comprises 14 residues. This CDR3 is CASSAGTGGNEQFF. CDR3 DNA sequence: TGTGCCAGCAGCGCCGGGACAGGGGGCAATGAGCAGTTCTTC.

The rearrangement links TRBV6-4 to TRBJ2-2; 9 bases match TRBD1. This CDR3 contains 15 residues. Germline CDR1 and CDR2: MRHNA and SNTAGT. V lost 6 bases and J lost 3; bases outside the gene matches: 5. CDR3 amino acids: CASSPDRGDTGELFF. The CDR3 DNA sequence: TGTGCCAGCAGCCCGGACAGGGGCGACACCGGGGAGCTGTTTTTT.